The 9 T cell receptor beta chains below come from one sample, sequenced in a study of T cells in Graves' hyperthyroidism and ophthalmopathy. Amplified regions were TCR beta CDR3 sequences from RNA transcripts. A first-round RT-PCR of the TCR CDR3 used the HTBI primer set. One entry per CDR3 protein, called by TCRdb with MiXCR from the multiplex PCR reads. The data contain over 300,000 distinct CDR3 sequences, about 15% of them singletons. Input material: blood. The receptors derive from a woman aged 60-70 years with Graves' hyperthyroidism.

This clonotype was recorded many times. The chain links TRBV6-5 to TRBJ1-1; D possibly corresponds to TRBD1 (6 bases). Trimming removed 0 bases from V and 1 base from J, with 9 bases in between. This CDR3 is built from 15 residues. In germline, CDR1 is MNHEY, CDR2 SVGAGI. CDR3 residues: CASSYSGTQNTEAFF. CDR3 nucleotides: TGTGCCAGCAGTTACTCGGGGACACAGAACACTGAAGCTTTCTTT.

The chain joins TRBV5-5 to TRBJ2-3; 7 nucleotides match TRBD1. Unmatched junction bases numbered 16, after V lost 4 bases and J lost 2 bases. CDR3 length: 18 residues. The germline V gene encodes CDR1 SGHKS and CDR2 YYEKEE (reference sequence). CDR3 residues: CASSHRGRLLVFTDTQYF. The CDR3 nucleotides are TGTGCCAGCAGCCACAGGGGACGTCTCCTCGTCTTCACAGATACGCAGTATTTT. Based on the CDR3 plus reference TRBV5-5 and TRBJ2-3, the full variable domain is DAGVTQSPTHLIKTRGQQVTLRCSPISGHKSVSWYQQVLGQGPQFIFQYYEKEERGRGNFPDRFSARQFPNYSSELNVNALLLGDSALYLCASSHRGRLLVFTDTQYFGPGTRLTVL.

This clonotype has just a few counts. A much bigger clone sits one base away, suggesting this may be a read error. V and J are TRBV28 and TRBJ1-6; possible D gene TRBD1, 5 bases. Germline assignment: CDR1 MDHEN and CDR2 SYDVKM. The CDR3 contains 14 residues. CDR3 nucleotides: TGTGCCAGCAGTACTCAGGGTTGGGGTTCACTCCTCCACTTT. This gives the protein CASSTQGWGSLLHF.

This chain links TRBV5-4 with TRBJ2-3; the D is unclear. CDR1 is SGHNT, CDR2 YYREEE, per germline (reference sequence). V gave up 0 bases and J gave up 4 bases, with 15 bases separating them. The CDR3 totals 16 residues. The CDR3 DNA follows: TGTGCCAGCAGCTTGGGCTCTGGGATTCCCCCAGATACGCAGTATTTT. Its protein is CASSLGSGIPPDTQYF.

The table lists this clonotype with many counts. The chain recombines TRBV5-1 with TRBJ2-2; a possible D gene is TRBD1 (5 bases). Per the germline V gene, CDR1 is SGHRS and CDR2 is YFSETQ. The CDR3 is 16 residues long. V was shortened by 3 bases and J by 6 bases, with 18 bases between the two germline ends. For the CDR3, the DNA is TGCGCCAGCAGCTACAGTTCCTTAGGGGTCTCCGGGGAGCTGTTTTTT. Its translation: CASSYSSLGVSGELFF.

This clonotype came up many times. This chain joins TRBV11-3 and TRBJ2-7; 8 nucleotides match TRBD1. Germline V CDR1 and CDR2: SGHNT, YENEEA. The CDR3 sequence is 14 residues long. The ends lost 8 bases at V and 3 bases at J; junction bases unmatched: 9. The CDR3 loop is CASGPQGAFYEQYF. In nucleotides, the CDR3 is TGTGCCAGCGGACCGCAGGGGGCCTTCTACGAGCAGTACTTC. The variable domain in full, with the rest retrieved from reference TRBV11-3 and TRBJ2-7, is EAGVVQSPRYKIIEKKQPVAFWCNPISGHNTLYWYLQNLGQGPELLIRYENEEAVDDSQLPKDRFSAERLKGVDSTLKIQPAELGDSAVYLCASGPQGAFYEQYFGPGTRLTVT.

This clonotype was counted at least ten times. This sequence joins TRBV5-1 and TRBJ2-1; 9 bases map to TRBD2. This CDR3 has 15 residues. Germline V gives CDR1 SGHRS, CDR2 YFSETQ. V dropped 0 bases and J dropped 4; count of bases not matched to a gene: 2. CDR3 protein: CASSLGGLAYNEQFF. DNA of the CDR3: TGCGCCAGCAGCTTGGGGGGACTAGCTTACAATGAGCAGTTCTTC.

This clonotype was counted between two and nine times. The V gene is TRBV9, the J gene TRBJ2-2, with TRBD2 matching 9 bases. In germline, CDR1 is SGDLS, CDR2 YYNGEE. The trim removed 3 bases at V and 7 bases at J, leaving 7 bases unmatched. The CDR3 covers 15 residues. The CDR3 here is CASSASGERGGELFF. DNA of the CDR3: TGTGCCAGCAGCGCTAGCGGGGAAAGGGGCGGGGAGCTGTTTTTT.

The rearrangement joins TRBV12-3 or TRBV12-4 to TRBJ1-6, with 7 positions matching TRBD1. J was trimmed by 10 bases and V by 5 bases; bases with no gene match: 20. The CDR3 length is 18 residues. The DNA for the CDR3 is TGTGCCAGCAGTCCACGTCGACAGGGCCTACTCCCAAGATCACCCCTCCACTTT. It specifies CASSPRRQGLLPRSPLHF.